Here is one TCR beta chain with its context. The antigen it binds to is not known. The sample holds no much larger clone one base away, and base qualities are not on file. A total of 29 patients with locally advanced or metastatic urothelial carcinoma, treated at Memorial Sloan Kettering on a trial protocol, made up the cohort. Peripheral blood mononuclear cells were collected pretreatment and during treatment, at between 1 and 8 total time points per patient. The Qiagen DNeasy Blood extraction kit was used to purify genomic DNA from total PBMCs and tumor samples. PBMCs were collected pretreatment and during treatment, and were isolated and stored as previously described. The CDR3 covers 12 residues, taking in both the cysteine and the phenylalanine. Solely the CDR3 DNA is kept, with 36 bases framed from the first base. This entry comes from a study of PD-L1 blockade in urothelial cancer listed by TCRdb under 2017. Background for the entire study: Therapy was started at some point between 2014 and 2016 for all patients, and atezolizumab 1,200 mg was administered intravenously every 3 weeks. Whole exome sequencing and RNA sequencing of pretreatment tumors were performed alongside TCR sequencing in the same patients. Eight or nine patients reached durable clinical benefit, while 20 or so patients did not. TCR sequencing covered pretreatment tumor samples and matched, serially collected peripheral blood taken before and after atezolizumab treatment. Pretreatment blood TCR-seq was available for 30 or so patients, at least one posttreatment blood collection was obtained for roughly 25 patients, and tumor TCR-seq was available for roughly 25 patients. Blood samples were analyzed 3 weeks after the start of treatment (second dose) and 6 weeks after the start of treatment. Somatic, immune and clinical correlates of response to PD-L1 blockade with atezolizumab in urothelial cancer were the focus of an exploratory multi-omic analysis. Blood samples gave median yields of around 150,000 T cells and approximately 80,000 unique TCRs, along with a median clonality of approximately 0.084. Durable clinical benefit was defined as a progression-free survival longer than 6 months, and TCR features were additionally tested against progression-free survival and overall survival. About 90% of the 29 patients were identified as males with urothelial cancer of bladder origin, and a prior smoking history was reported by 18 of 29 patients. Patients had an ECOG performance status of 0 or 1 and had received between 0 and 3 prior chemotherapy regimens.

Each PCR received spiked-in synthetic TCR analog templates so that absolute template abundance could be estimated from read counts. The immunoSEQ assay used bias-controlled V and J gene primers to amplify TCRbeta CDR3 regions from genomic DNA. Sequencing of rearranged TCRbeta segments was done at approximately 20X coverage. As for how the authors treated the data: Clustering was used to correct sequencing errors, and CDR3s were annotated against IMGT to assign V, D and J genes. Only productive TCRbeta rearrangements were used in downstream analyses, excluding out-of-frame or stop-codon sequences. To compute clonality, Shannon entropy was normalized by the log of the number of unique productive sequences and then subtracted from one. Clones differing between time points or between blood and tumor were identified by Fisher's exact test with Benjamini-Hochberg correction at adjusted p below 0.01. As stored in TCRdb, this immuneACCESS dataset retains in-frame rearrangements with V and J assigned. A fraction of the clones does not appear; measured against another copy, unresolved V genes explain less than half of the discrepancy, and the remainder lacks a known reason. V and J calls and clone size are copied from that table; D and trimming were computed from the DNA. The sample has roughly 90,000 clones on record, 90% to 95% of them singletons. Over 9% of the sample belongs to the ten largest clones.

Study-wide conclusions, independent of this receptor: Because of the small sample size (n ≈ 29) and the many exploratory analyses performed, the results are intended to be regarded as hypothesis-generating. A pretreatment peripheral blood TCR clonality below the median was linked to improved progression-free and overall survival. Greater expansion of tumor-associated TCR clones in peripheral blood 3 weeks after the start of treatment was observed in patients with durable benefit (n of about 24, p = 0.022).

This TCR was sampled from a man aged 55 to 70 with urothelial cancer. Material: PBMCs, obtained around atezolizumab (anti-PD-L1) treatment. Here the chain combines TRBV21-1 and TRBJ1-2; the table's TRBD1 call for D was not verified on the DNA. TRBV21-1 is a known pseudogene. The nucleotides are TGCATTAGACAGGGAGGAAACTATGGCTACACCTTC. Its protein reads: CIRQGGNYGYTF.